This T cell receptor beta chain was sequenced during a study of blood T cell repertoires in COVID-19. Repertoires were generated with immunoSEQ multiplex PCR, while TCRdb's copy carries only in-frame clones and drops some. The table has some 300,000 clones, 89% seen once. Enrolled through a virtual design, the participants were between about 18 and 100 years of age and came from about two dozen US areas. People in the exposed group encountered a COVID-19 case within 2 weeks before entering the study. In germline, CDR1 is SGHAT, CDR2 FQNNGV. V dropped 0 bases and J dropped 4 bases, with 9 bases sitting between them. The CDR3 is 14 residues long. Only a few counts were recorded for this clone.

This chain uses TRBV11-2 with TRBJ1-2; no definite D call. Sequenced material: PBMCs or T cells enriched from blood (not recorded which). The source is a woman aged 50 to 65 who had been exposed to COVID-19. CDR3 DNA: TGTGCCAGCAGCTTAGATAAACAGATCTATGGCTACACCTTC. This codes for CASSLDKQIYGYTF.